This T cell receptor beta chain originates from a study of CD8 T cells in Susac syndrome. Random hexamers primed reverse transcription of about 0.45 to 1 ug RNA. One entry per CDR3 protein results from TCRdb running MiXCR on the immunoSEQ multiplex PCR reads. Among more than 150,000 distinct CDR3 sequences listed, approximately 95% were seen once. The V and J ends lost 7 bases and 5 bases, in that order; junction bases with no gene match: 11. CDR3 length: 15 amino acids. The sequence derives from a human donor with Susac syndrome. The sequenced sample consisted of CD8+ T cells from PBMCs. J is TRBJ2-5 and V is TRBV12-3 or TRBV12-4, with 9 bases identical to TRBD2. This chain's CDR3 is CASTLDGLAWETQYF. CDR3 nucleotides: TGTGCCAGCACCCTCGATGGACTAGCGTGGGAGACCCAGTACTTC.